The 14 T cell receptor beta chains presented below share a single source sample, sequenced in a study of blood T cell repertoires in COVID-19. Sequencing used immunoSEQ multiplex PCR; TCRdb keeps in-frame clones, though not all of them. This sample has 70,000 or so clones, with 87% found just once. Sequenced: peripheral blood. These receptors originate from a woman in her fifties or sixties with acute or convalescent COVID-19.

This rearrangement joins TRBV27 to TRBJ2-3; 7 bases match TRBD2. Trimming took 10 bases from V and 10 from J; bases not matched to a gene: 8. The CDR3 consists of 11 residues. Germline V gives CDR1 MNHEY, CDR2 SMNVEV (reference sequence). The CDR3 is CAITMGGAQYF. The CDR3 DNA follows: TGTGCCATCACAATGGGAGGGGCGCAGTATTTT.

The rearrangement joins TRBV6-2 or TRBV6-3 to TRBJ2-7; TRBD1 aligns across 11 bases. This CDR3 is 15 amino acids long. Germline V gene sequence: CDR1 MNHEY, CDR2 SVGEGT. The trim removed 4 bases at V and 6 bases at J, leaving 8 bases unmatched. The CDR3 nucleotides are TGTGCCAGCAGTTCTTTCGGGACAGGGGGTTTCGAGCAGTACTTC. Its translation: CASSSFGTGGFEQYF.

The V and J genes are TRBV27 and TRBJ1-1; 8 bases line up with TRBD1. Germline lookup yields CDR1 MNHEY and CDR2 SMNVEV (reference sequence). This CDR3 has 15 residues. V lost 6 bases and J lost 4; bases outside the gene matches: 10. The CDR3 DNA reads TGTGCCAGCAGAGCCAACCCGGACAGGGCCACTGAAGCTTTCTTT. Protein: CASRANPDRATEAFF.

In this sample, this clone turned up once. V is TRBV9 and J is TRBJ2-7; 10 nucleotides agree with TRBD1. CDR1 SGDLS and CDR2 YYNGEE come from the germline V gene. V was clipped by 0 bases and J by 4 bases; unmatched bases: 4. The CDR3 spans 15 residues. CDR3 sequence (DNA): TGTGCCAGCAGCGTAGAAGGGGACAGGGGATACGAGCAGTACTTC. Its protein product is CASSVEGDRGYEQYF.

J is TRBJ1-3 and V is TRBV19; D perhaps matches TRBD1 (6 bases). Germline CDR1 and CDR2: LNHDA and SQIVND (reference sequence). Trimming removed 5 bases at V and 0 bases at J, with 17 bases between. The CDR3 spans 17 residues. CDR3 amino acids: CASSGGGALVSGNTIYF. DNA of the CDR3: TGTGCCAGTAGTGGGGGGGGCGCTCTGGTCTCTGGAAACACCATATATTTT.

V and J are TRBV6-5 and TRBJ1-2; D perhaps matches TRBD1 (6 bases). There are 14 residues in the CDR3. Germline V gene data show CDR1 as MNHEY and CDR2 as SVGAGI. Trimming cost V 8 bases and J 6 bases, with 19 bases left between them. This chain's CDR3 is CASLPGAGKNGYTF. CDR3 coding DNA: TGTGCCAGCCTGCCAGGGGCAGGCAAAAATGGCTACACCTTC.

This clone was seen only once. V and J are TRBV6-6 and TRBJ1-1; TRBD1 matches 7 bases. This CDR3 is built from 14 residues. Per the germline V gene, CDR1 is MNHNY and CDR2 is SVGAGI (reference sequence). The trim removed 2 bases at V and 1 base at J, leaving 1 base unmatched. In DNA form, the CDR3 reads TGTGCCAGCAGTTACAACAGGGGGAACACTGAAGCTTTCTTT. Encoded protein: CASSYNRGNTEAFF.

This rearrangement joins TRBV30 to TRBJ2-3, with 7 bases matching TRBD2. The CDR3 is made up of 14 amino acids. The germline V gene has CDR1 GTSNPN and CDR2 SVGIG (reference sequence). With 2 bases clipped from V and 2 bases from J, the junction kept 4 bases outside the gene matches. The CDR3: CAWSTGGITDTQYF. In nucleotides, the CDR3 is TGTGCCTGGAGTACCGGGGGGATCACAGATACGCAGTATTTT.

The chain couples TRBV30 to TRBJ1-2; D unclear. The CDR3 length is 13 residues. CDR1 and CDR2 (germline): GTSNPN, SVGIG (reference sequence). The germline V and J ends were trimmed by 0 bases and 2 bases, with 7 bases remaining between them. The CDR3 sequence: CAWSVAGNYGYTF. Here the CDR3 DNA reads TGTGCCTGGAGTGTAGCAGGCAACTATGGCTACACCTTC. The entire variable domain, with the rest obtained from reference TRBV30 and TRBJ1-2, is as follows: SQTIHQWPATLVQPVGSPLSLECTVEGTSNPNLYWYRQAAGRGLQLLFYSVGIGQISSEVPQNLSASRPQDRQFILSSKKLLLSDSGFYLCAWSVAGNYGYTFGSGTRLTVV.

This clone was seen only a few times. This chain links TRBV30 with TRBJ1-1, with D uncertain. The V gene's germline CDR1 is GTSNPN and CDR2 SVGIG (reference sequence). With 1 base removed from V and 10 bases from J, the gap between germline ends came to 16 bases. The CDR3 loop spans 13 amino acids. In DNA form, the CDR3 reads TGTGCCTGGAGTGCGGGTCCCCTTACGGTAGCTTTCTTT. Translation gives CAWSAGPLTVAFF.

The rearrangement joins TRBV7-3 to TRBJ2-1, with 10 bases aligning to TRBD1. J gave up 5 bases and V 5 bases, and 6 bases lay outside the gene matches. CDR3 length equals 15 residues. The germline V gene encodes CDR1 SGHTA and CDR2 FQGTGA. CDR3 amino acids: CASSPGQGGHNEQFF. The CDR3 coding sequence is TGTGCCAGCAGCCCCGGACAGGGGGGCCACAATGAGCAGTTCTTC.

This clone appeared a single time. This chain connects TRBV2 to TRBJ2-6; TRBD2 matches 8 bases. Germline values: CDR1 SNHLY, CDR2 FYNNEI. CDR3 length equals 16 residues. V shed 6 bases and J 4 bases; nucleotides not matched to a gene: 8. CDR3 region: CASRARGGSGANVLTF. For the CDR3, the DNA is TGTGCCAGCAGGGCCCGGGGGGGGTCAGGGGCCAACGTCCTGACTTTC.

The chain couples TRBV25-1 to TRBJ1-1, with TRBD1 as a possible D gene (5 bases). The germline CDR1 and CDR2 sequences are MGHDK and SYGVNS. The CDR3 consists of 13 residues. V was pared by 1 base and J by 4 bases, with 7 bases between. This CDR3 is CASSEWGGTEAFF. The CDR3 coding sequence is TGTGCCAGCAGTGAATGGGGGGGCACTGAAGCTTTCTTT. The variable domain in full, with the rest retrieved from reference TRBV25-1 and TRBJ1-1, is EADIYQTPRYLVIGTGKKITLECSQTMGHDKMYWYQQDPGMELHLIHYSYGVNSTEKGDLSSESTVSRIRTEHFPLTLESARPSHTSQYLCASSEWGGTEAFFGQGTRLTVV.

J is TRBJ1-4 and V is TRBV4-1; D uncertain. V gave up 4 bases and J gave up 4 bases, with 10 bases separating them. The CDR3 is made up of 14 amino acids. From germline, CDR1 is MGHRA and CDR2 YSYEKL. The CDR3 bases are TGCGCCAGCAGCCGACACGTCCTTAATGAAAAACTGTTTTTT. It encodes CASSRHVLNEKLFF.